A selection of T cell receptor beta chains follows, all from one sample in a study of response to subunit inactivated influenza vaccine. MiXCR, run by TCRdb on the RT-PCR reads, gives a single entry per CDR3 protein. The repertoire holds around 520,000 distinct CDR3 sequences, roughly 25% seen once, with under 2.5% in the top ten. The sample in question was CD4+ T cells sorted from PBMCs, obtained 5 to 6 days after vaccination. The receptors come from a middle-aged man who received an inactivated influenza vaccine. Each CDR3 is given without its conserved first and last residue. The order of the fields is V gene, D gene, J gene, CDR3 protein. The D gene is left open where the match is weak.

v_call: TRBV11-2; d_call: TRBD1; j_call: TRBJ1-1; cdr3_aa: ASSSDRANTEAF
v_call: TRBV10-3; d_call: TRBD2; j_call: TRBJ2-1; cdr3_aa: AISGPGTSGRVNTYNEQF
v_call: TRBV7-8; d_call: TRBD2; j_call: TRBJ2-1; cdr3_aa: ASSYLAGGFYNEQF
v_call: TRBV9; d_call: .; j_call: TRBJ1-4; cdr3_aa: ASSAREEGEKLF
v_call: TRBV6-1; d_call: TRBD1; j_call: TRBJ1-2; cdr3_aa: ASSTRQGGYGYT
v_call: TRBV24-1; d_call: .; j_call: TRBJ2-2; cdr3_aa: ATSDLRYTGELF
v_call: TRBV7-2; d_call: .; j_call: TRBJ2-5; cdr3_aa: ASSLAGMQETQY
v_call: TRBV7-2; d_call: TRBD1; j_call: TRBJ1-6; cdr3_aa: ASSLADRVGSPLH
v_call: TRBV12-3/TRBV12-4; d_call: .; j_call: TRBJ2-1; cdr3_aa: ASSLVRVGSYNEQF
v_call: TRBV11-1; d_call: TRBD2; j_call: TRBJ2-1; cdr3_aa: ASSLDASGKALRDEQF
v_call: TRBV4-1; d_call: TRBD1; j_call: TRBJ1-6; cdr3_aa: ASSQRDRVGSPLH
v_call: TRBV5-1; d_call: TRBD1; j_call: TRBJ2-1; cdr3_aa: ASSLGGQGFDEQF
v_call: TRBV7-9; d_call: .; j_call: TRBJ2-3; cdr3_aa: ASSLGQPGTDTQY
v_call: TRBV12-3/TRBV12-4; d_call: .; j_call: TRBJ2-2; cdr3_aa: ASTYSVNTGELF
v_call: TRBV6-2/TRBV6-3; d_call: .; j_call: TRBJ2-3; cdr3_aa: ASSYSSRNTDTQY
v_call: TRBV20-1; d_call: TRBD2; j_call: TRBJ2-1; cdr3_aa: SATTGTSGPREQF
v_call: TRBV7-2; d_call: .; j_call: TRBJ2-1; cdr3_aa: ASSFGRSSYNEQF
v_call: TRBV20-1; d_call: .; j_call: TRBJ2-7; cdr3_aa: SAITRDTSSYEQY
v_call: TRBV14; d_call: .; j_call: TRBJ2-7; cdr3_aa: ASSQVSYEQY
v_call: TRBV6-2/TRBV6-3; d_call: .; j_call: TRBJ1-5; cdr3_aa: ASSSFTLGYNQPQH
v_call: TRBV28; d_call: TRBD2; j_call: TRBJ2-1; cdr3_aa: ASSRTSGGGNEQF
v_call: TRBV5-1; d_call: .; j_call: TRBJ2-3; cdr3_aa: ASSLEGADTQY
v_call: TRBV29-1; d_call: .; j_call: TRBJ1-3; cdr3_aa: SVLRGNTIY
v_call: TRBV4-3; d_call: .; j_call: TRBJ2-7; cdr3_aa: ASSQRGGRGHEQY
v_call: TRBV29-1; d_call: TRBD1; j_call: TRBJ2-7; cdr3_aa: SATRTGGYEQY
v_call: TRBV25-1; d_call: .; j_call: TRBJ2-7; cdr3_aa: ASKAGAYEQY
v_call: TRBV11-1; d_call: TRBD2; j_call: TRBJ2-1; cdr3_aa: ASSLAWSSGGKPRGNEQF
v_call: TRBV19; d_call: .; j_call: TRBJ1-1; cdr3_aa: ASSSWTENTEAF
v_call: TRBV24-1; d_call: .; j_call: TRBJ1-1; cdr3_aa: ATRASDTEAF
v_call: TRBV2; d_call: TRBD1; j_call: TRBJ1-5; cdr3_aa: ASSGQGDNQPQH
v_call: TRBV19; d_call: TRBD1; j_call: TRBJ1-5; cdr3_aa: ASSIPRQGWGQPQH
v_call: TRBV20-1; d_call: TRBD2; j_call: TRBJ2-2; cdr3_aa: SARRLAANTGELF
v_call: TRBV27; d_call: .; j_call: TRBJ1-6; cdr3_aa: ASSLKGWYNSPLH
v_call: TRBV29-1; d_call: .; j_call: TRBJ1-1; cdr3_aa: SVAFSGSGAF
v_call: TRBV29-1; d_call: .; j_call: TRBJ2-5; cdr3_aa: SVAYDSKVQETQY
v_call: TRBV7-9; d_call: .; j_call: TRBJ1-2; cdr3_aa: ASSRAIADYGYT
v_call: TRBV7-2; d_call: TRBD2; j_call: TRBJ2-7; cdr3_aa: ASSLVTSGEYEQY
v_call: TRBV7-8; d_call: .; j_call: TRBJ2-7; cdr3_aa: ASSLATGNYEQY
v_call: TRBV5-5; d_call: .; j_call: TRBJ1-6; cdr3_aa: ASSLAEIHNSPLH
v_call: TRBV18; d_call: TRBD1; j_call: TRBJ2-7; cdr3_aa: ASSPYGTAYEQY
v_call: TRBV24-1; d_call: .; j_call: TRBJ2-2; cdr3_aa: ATSDPIRITGELF
v_call: TRBV6-1; d_call: .; j_call: TRBJ2-6; cdr3_aa: ASSLFAGISGANVLT
v_call: TRBV5-1; d_call: TRBD2; j_call: TRBJ2-3; cdr3_aa: ASKASGRSDTQY
v_call: TRBV7-9; d_call: .; j_call: TRBJ2-5; cdr3_aa: ASSLGHREVETQY
v_call: TRBV7-2; d_call: .; j_call: TRBJ2-5; cdr3_aa: ASSLVSGEQETQY
v_call: TRBV4-2; d_call: .; j_call: TRBJ2-1; cdr3_aa: ASSQDGAAAAEQF
v_call: TRBV4-3; d_call: TRBD2; j_call: TRBJ2-2; cdr3_aa: ASSQEVQRGPRGELF
v_call: TRBV7-9; d_call: TRBD1; j_call: TRBJ2-6; cdr3_aa: ASSRRRQGAGANVLT
v_call: TRBV6-2/TRBV6-3; d_call: TRBD1; j_call: TRBJ1-6; cdr3_aa: ASTYGQGRSPLH